The 27 T cell receptor beta chains reported below all come from one sample, sequenced in a study of cytomegalovirus exposure and HLA in healthy donors. This PCR relied on a set of 60 Vbeta primers and 13 Jbeta primers. Generated by immunoSEQ multiplex PCR, the TCRdb table keeps only in-frame clones and is missing some. Of 180,000 or so clones in the sample, around 77% were seen once. Specimen: PBMCs. These receptors were collected from a woman aged 25 to 39 in good health and CMV-seronegative.

The chain couples TRBV6-5 to TRBJ2-7; 12 bases are shared with TRBD2. The length of the CDR3 is 15 residues. Per germline, CDR1 MNHEY and CDR2 SVGAGI. V gave up 7 bases and J gave up 2 bases; unmatched junction bases: 6. The CDR3 nucleotides read TGTGCCAGCAAACACAGGACTAGCGGGACCTACGAGCAGTACTTC. It yields the protein CASKHRTSGTYEQYF.

The J gene is TRBJ1-1, the V gene TRBV15, with D uncertain. The CDR3 is made up of 17 amino acids. V shed 1 base and J shed 8 bases, with 23 bases lying between them. Germline CDR1 LNHNV, CDR2 YYDKDF (reference sequence). CDR3 sequence (DNA): TGTGCCACCAGCAGAGTCAGCGGGGTTACTAGAAGTCTCGAAGCTTTCTTT. Protein sequence: CATSRVSGVTRSLEAFF.

The gene calls are TRBV6-5 and TRBJ2-4, with TRBD1 matching 8 bases. Per the germline V gene, CDR1 is MNHEY and CDR2 is SVGAGI. The V gene end was trimmed by 5 bases and the J gene end by 4 bases; junction bases not matched to a gene: 7. This CDR3 region has 15 residues. The CDR3 loop is CASSPRHRGKNIQYF. The CDR3 DNA sequence: TGTGCCAGCAGTCCCAGACACAGGGGGAAAAACATTCAGTACTTC.

This rearrangement joins TRBV7-2 to TRBJ1-6; 8 nucleotides align to TRBD1. Germline V lookup: CDR1 SGHTA, CDR2 FQGNSA. Trimming cost V 5 bases and J 2 bases; bases outside gene matches: 2. The CDR3 totals 15 residues. CDR3 in amino acids: CASSQQGAYNSPLHF. CDR3 sequence (DNA): TGTGCCAGCAGCCAACAGGGGGCCTATAATTCACCCCTCCACTTT.

The chain carries TRBV6-1 and TRBJ2-3; D is possibly TRBD2 (6 bases). The V gene lost 8 bases and the J gene lost 2 bases, with 17 bases spanning the gap. This CDR3 region has 15 residues. Germline V gene sequence: CDR1 MNHNS, CDR2 SASEGT. The CDR3 is CASGSSAGPTDTQYF. The CDR3 nucleotides are TGTGCCAGCGGCTCCTCGGCGGGGCCCACAGATACGCAGTATTTT.

The chain links TRBV10-2 to TRBJ2-7; possible D gene TRBD1, 6 bases. The CDR3 has 14 residues. Germline lookup yields CDR1 WSHSY and CDR2 SAAADI. With 0 bases removed from V and 1 base from J, the gap between germline ends came to 7 bases. CDR3 bases: TGCGCCAGCAGTGAGTCAGGGGGTTCCTACGAGCAGTACTTC. Protein sequence: CASSESGGSYEQYF.

This clone showed up just a few times. This chain links TRBV27 with TRBJ2-7, with 13 nucleotides matching TRBD2. The V gene end was trimmed by 5 bases and the J gene end by 6 bases; junction bases not matched to a gene: 10. The CDR3 loop spans 16 amino acids. CDR1 is MNHEY, CDR2 SMNVEV, per germline (reference sequence). The CDR3 nucleotides read TGTGCCAGCAGTACCCTCACTAGCGGGGGGGCGGGCGAGCAGTACTTC. Amino acids: CASSTLTSGGAGEQYF.

The chain has TRBV4-1 and TRBJ1-5, with a tentative D call TRBD1 (5 bases). The germline V gene encodes CDR1 MGHRA and CDR2 YSYEKL. The CDR3 extends over 16 amino acids. V lost 3 bases and J 7 bases, leaving 19 bases between the germline ends. CDR3 DNA sequence: TGCGCCAGCAGCCATGTCTGGCAGGGAAGTTTCCAGCCCCAGCATTTT. Translating it yields CASSHVWQGSFQPQHF.

The chain recombines TRBV5-4 with TRBJ2-1; a weak D match, TRBD2 (6 bases). This CDR3 is built from 14 residues. Germline values: CDR1 SGHNT, CDR2 YYREEE (reference sequence). Trimming pared 2 bases from V and 6 bases from J, leaving 12 bases between. CDR3 protein: CASSLNLAFNEQFF. CDR3 DNA: TGTGCCAGCAGCTTAAATCTAGCGTTCAATGAGCAGTTCTTC.

V and J are TRBV5-1 and TRBJ1-1; D might be TRBD1 (6 bases). Germline values: CDR1 SGHRS, CDR2 YFSETQ. The CDR3 covers 16 residues. V lost 2 bases to trimming and J lost 3 bases, with 17 bases between them. DNA of the CDR3: TGCGCCAGCAGCTTAACACGCAATACAGGGCACACTGAAGCTTTCTTT. It specifies CASSLTRNTGHTEAFF.

In this sample, this clone turned up once. The chain uses TRBV7-9 and TRBJ2-3; no clear D. CDR1 and CDR2 from the germline V gene are SEHNR and FQNEAQ (reference sequence). V was pared by 0 bases and J by 4 bases, with 8 bases between. The CDR3 runs to 14 residues. For the CDR3, the DNA is TGTGCCAGCAGCTTAGCGGTGGCGGCAGATACGCAGTATTTT. Protein sequence: CASSLAVAADTQYF.

This clone has a single count. The V gene is TRBV7-3, the J gene TRBJ2-3; 13 bases map to TRBD2. With 2 bases clipped from V and 3 bases from J, the junction kept 5 bases outside the gene matches. Germline V lookup: CDR1 SGHTA, CDR2 FQGTGA. The CDR3 has 17 residues. Here the CDR3 DNA reads TGTGCCAGCAGCTTATCAACTAGCGGGGGGGATACAGATACGCAGTATTTT. It codes for CASSLSTSGGDTDTQYF.

The chain links TRBV7-9 to TRBJ2-3; TRBD2 agrees at 16 bases. Germline CDR1 and CDR2: SEHNR and FQNEAQ (reference sequence). The CDR3 sequence is 17 residues long. J gave up 6 bases and V 4 bases, and 7 bases lay outside the gene matches. The CDR3 loop reads CASSSGTSGGGGDTQYF. The CDR3 DNA reads TGTGCCAGCAGCTCAGGGACTAGCGGGGGGGGCGGTGATACGCAGTATTTT.

The chain recombines TRBV7-9 with TRBJ2-3; 15 positions agree with TRBD2. The V segment lost 5 bases and the J segment 3 bases; nucleotides outside the gene matches: 3. In germline, CDR1 is SEHNR, CDR2 FQNEAQ (reference sequence). The CDR3 is made up of 16 amino acids. The CDR3 DNA is TGTGCCAGCAGCCAGGGACTAGCGGGGGGTACAGATACGCAGTATTTT. Translated: CASSQGLAGGTDTQYF.

V and J are TRBV10-1 and TRBJ1-3; the match to TRBD1 covers 7 bases. CDR3 length: 15 amino acids. CDR1 and CDR2 from the germline V gene are WNHNN and SYGVQD (reference sequence). The J segment lost 4 bases and the V segment lost 6 bases, leaving 9 bases of the junction unmatched. The CDR3 coding sequence is TGCGCCAGCAGCCCCGGGACAGCAGGAGGAAACACCATATATTTT. Its protein product is CASSPGTAGGNTIYF.

V gene TRBV2 combines with J gene TRBJ1-6; D unresolved. Trimming removed 2 bases at V and 3 bases at J, with 8 bases between. The CDR3 runs to 15 residues. The germline V gene has CDR1 SNHLY and CDR2 FYNNEI. CDR3 protein: CASSESGSYNSPLHF. The CDR3 region has the DNA TGTGCCAGCAGTGAAAGTGGCAGCTATAATTCACCCCTCCACTTT.

This clone was detected only once. The gene calls are TRBV28 and TRBJ2-7, with D perhaps TRBD1 (7 bases). V was clipped by 2 bases and J by 2 bases, with 16 bases between them. CDR1 is MDHEN, CDR2 SYDVKM, per germline. The CDR3 extends over 16 amino acids. Written as DNA, the CDR3 is TGTGCCAGCAGTTTAAAAGGAGGGGGCGGTCCCTACGAGCAGTACTTC. Protein product: CASSLKGGGGPYEQYF.

This chain uses TRBV5-1 with TRBJ2-1; 8 positions agree with TRBD2. In germline, CDR1 is SGHRS, CDR2 YFSETQ. The CDR3 length is 15 residues. J gave up 3 bases and V 4 bases, and 6 bases lay outside the gene matches. The CDR3 region is CASSPGGGVYNEQFF. The CDR3 DNA sequence: TGCGCCAGCAGCCCCGGGGGGGGTGTCTACAATGAGCAGTTCTTC.

The CDR3 sequence is CASSPTTGDLGELFF. The CDR3 DNA follows: TGTGCCAGCAGCCCTACCACAGGGGATCTCGGGGAGCTGTTTTTT. The V and J genes are TRBV9 and TRBJ2-2; 7 bases fit TRBD1. Germline V gene lookup returns CDR1 SGDLS and CDR2 YYNGEE. This CDR3 has 15 amino acids. The V and J ends lost 4 bases and 7 bases, in that order; junction bases with no gene match: 10.

CDR3 in amino acids: CASSNGQGWSYEQYF. The CDR3 DNA is TGTGCCAGCTCTAATGGACAGGGTTGGTCCTACGAGCAGTACTTC. The chain links TRBV18 to TRBJ2-7, with 8 bases that match TRBD1. The CDR3 extends over 15 amino acids. The ends lost 6 bases at V and 1 base at J; junction bases unmatched: 8. The germline V gene encodes CDR1 KGHSH and CDR2 LQKENI.

The gene calls are TRBV27 and TRBJ1-5; 8 bases map to TRBD1. This CDR3 has 16 amino acids. Trimming cost V 8 bases and J 0 bases; bases outside gene matches: 9. The germline CDR1 and CDR2 sequences are MNHEY and SMNVEV (reference sequence). CDR3 protein: CASSPSQGDSNQPQHF. The CDR3 region has the DNA TGTGCCAGCTCCCCCTCACAGGGGGATAGCAATCAGCCCCAGCATTTT.

The chain uses TRBV7-3 and TRBJ2-2; tentative D call: TRBD2 (6 bases). Trimming took 5 bases from V and 8 from J, leaving 9 bases between them. The CDR3 sequence is 12 residues long. From germline, CDR1 is SGHTA and CDR2 FQGTGA. The DNA of the CDR3 is TGTGCCAGCAGCCAAGGACTAGGGGAGCTGTTTTTT. Translated, it gives CASSQGLGELFF.

This clone was observed a few times. The chain joins TRBV28 to TRBJ1-1; D unresolved. The CDR3 is made up of 12 amino acids. V gave up 5 bases and J gave up 4 bases, with 8 bases separating them. Looked up from germline, CDR1 is MDHEN and CDR2 is SYDVKM. As DNA, the CDR3 is TGTGCCAGCAGTGCCACGGGCACTGAAGCTTTCTTT. This translates into CASSATGTEAFF.

This clone was recorded once. The chain couples TRBV2 to TRBJ1-3; the D gene is possibly TRBD1 (5 bases). The germline V and J ends were trimmed by 5 bases and 0 bases, with 8 bases remaining between them. The CDR3 is 14 amino acids. Germline V lookup: CDR1 SNHLY, CDR2 FYNNEI. CDR3 sequence reads: CASSRRVSGNTIYF. Written as DNA, the CDR3 is TGTGCCAGCAGTCGCAGGGTCTCTGGAAACACCATATATTTT.

The V call is TRBV19, the J call TRBJ2-7, with 9 nucleotides matching TRBD1. V trimming: 6 bases; J trimming: 4 bases; junction bases outside the gene matches: 13. CDR3 size: 16 residues. Germline CDR1 LNHDA, CDR2 SQIVND (reference sequence). The CDR3 sequence is CASRARRQGDLYEQYF. CDR3 coding DNA: TGTGCCAGTAGGGCTCGACGACAGGGGGACCTATACGAGCAGTACTTC.

The chain carries TRBV19 and TRBJ1-3; D perhaps matches TRBD1 (6 bases). Trimming removed 7 bases from V and 4 bases from J, with 8 bases in between. The CDR3 totals 12 residues. Germline V gene sequence: CDR1 LNHDA, CDR2 SQIVND (reference sequence). The CDR3 bases are TGTGCCAGTAATGACAGGGGAAACACCATATATTTT. Residues: CASNDRGNTIYF.

A single count supports this clone. The chain carries TRBV6-5 and TRBJ1-6, with D uncertain. This CDR3 region has 16 residues. Trimming shortened V by 6 bases and J by 0 bases, and 12 bases separated the two germline ends. Germline CDR1 and CDR2: MNHEY and SVGAGI. CDR3 nucleotide sequence: TGTGCCAGCAGCTACGCACGGAGCTCCTATAATTCACCCCTCCACTTT. It yields the protein CASSYARSSYNSPLHF.